This TCR beta chain came from a study of cytotoxic CD8 clonotypes in ibrutinib-treated CLL. In germline, CDR1 is SQVTM, CDR2 ANQGSEA. Trimming at V came to 2 bases and at J to 7 bases, leaving 9 bases not matched to a gene. The CDR3 covers 14 residues. The count of this clone is one. Its antigen remains unknown. Findings and caveats of the study: Baseline-level clonality went beyond age-matched healthy donors and moved in step with circulating CD8+ T-cell counts.

Sequencing was designed to attain a depth spanning 1 in 200,000 to 1 in 1 million T cells. Repertoires were generated with immunoSEQ multiplex PCR, while TCRdb's copy carries only in-frame clones and drops some. The table shows under 300,000 clones, with around 77% occurring only once. The sequences come from PBMCs, collected at disease progression, from a patient treated with ibrutinib. The sequence derives from a human donor with chronic lymphocytic leukemia. The chain joins TRBV29-1 to TRBJ1-2, with 8 bases lining up with TRBD1. The CDR3 bases are TGCAGCGTTGAATCCAGGGGGCGAGAATCTGGCTACACCTTC. It is translated as CSVESRGRESGYTF.